This TCR beta chain was sequenced for a study of response to subunit inactivated influenza vaccine listed by TCRdb under 2018. Background for the entire study: Deep quantitative T cell receptor repertoire profiling was used in the study to track responses to a trivalent subunit inactivated influenza vaccine. General study outcomes and caveats: According to the authors, only a limited number of new T cells may be recruited by each seasonal influenza vaccination.

V was cut back by 4 bases and J by 0 bases, leaving a gap of 11 bases between them. Taken from the germline V gene, the CDR1 and CDR2 loops are SGHRS and YFSETQ. The CDR3 runs 14 residues from the cysteine to the phenylalanine. Here the CDR3 DNA is all that survives: 42 bases in frame from base 1. This clonotype showed up just a few times. Its antigen remains unidentified. The sample holds no much larger clone one base away, and base qualities are not on file. Library preparation used RT-PCR. The reads were generated on an Illumina HiSeq 2500. TCRdb trimmed the raw reads at Q25, called clones with MiXCR and kept productive beta chains. Each entry is one CDR3 protein sequence, shown with its most common DNA and genes. The sample table lists roughly 500,000 distinct CDR3 sequences, 16% of them with a count of one. The ten largest make up roughly 3% of the sample.

The material was CD4+ T cells sorted from PBMCs, obtained around 25 months after vaccination. This receptor chain uses TRBV5-1 and TRBJ2-7; no D gene can be assigned with confidence. The sequence was obtained from a man aged 45 to 75 who received an inactivated influenza vaccine. Donor details come from another sample of the same person, matched by shared clones. The CDR3 region has the sequence CASSPVHPSYEQYF. The bases read TGCGCCAGCAGCCCCGTGCACCCCTCCTACGAGCAGTACTTC.